The sequence of this TCR beta chain was determined in a study of CD8 T cells in Susac syndrome. The CD8+ and CD4+ T cells were isolated magnetically using a negative isolation approach, whereas the TEMRA cells were enriched by FACS. Reverse transcription of roughly 0.5 to 1 ug RNA was carried out with random hexamers. Amplification of TCR beta CDR3 was carried out by immunoSEQ multiplex PCR, which covered 54 Vbeta and 13 Jbeta segments. MiXCR was run by TCRdb on the immunoSEQ multiplex PCR reads, yielding one entry per CDR3 protein. The table shows 210,000 or so distinct CDR3 sequences, with about 94% occurring only once. The CDR3 has 13 amino acids. V dropped 2 bases and J dropped 8 bases, with 9 bases sitting between them. Per the germline V gene, CDR1 is LGHDT and CDR2 is YNNKEL (reference sequence).

The sample taken for sequencing was CD4+ T cells from PBMCs. This receptor was taken from a human donor with Susac syndrome. V is TRBV3-1 and J is TRBJ1-4; D is undetermined. CDR3 nucleotide sequence: TGTGCCAGCAGCCAACTGGGGAACGAAAAACTGTTTTTT. It encodes CASSQLGNEKLFF.